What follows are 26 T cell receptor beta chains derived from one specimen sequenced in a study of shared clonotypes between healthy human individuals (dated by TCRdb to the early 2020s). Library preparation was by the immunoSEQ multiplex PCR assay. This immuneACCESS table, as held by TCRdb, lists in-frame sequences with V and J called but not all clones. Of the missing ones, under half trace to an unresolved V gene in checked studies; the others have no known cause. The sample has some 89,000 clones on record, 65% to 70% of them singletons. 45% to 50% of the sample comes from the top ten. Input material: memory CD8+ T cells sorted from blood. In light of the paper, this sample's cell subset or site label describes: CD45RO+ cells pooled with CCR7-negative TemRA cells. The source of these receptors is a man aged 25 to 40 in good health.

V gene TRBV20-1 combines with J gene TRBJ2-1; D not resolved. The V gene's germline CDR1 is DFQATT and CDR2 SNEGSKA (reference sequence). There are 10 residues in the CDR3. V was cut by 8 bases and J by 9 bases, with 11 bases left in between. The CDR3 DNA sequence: TGCAGTCAGAAACGATTTGAGCAGTTCTTC. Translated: CSQKRFEQFF.

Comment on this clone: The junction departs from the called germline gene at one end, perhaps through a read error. CDR3 sequence: CASSFGAGYRYTF. The CDR3 nucleotides read TGTGCCAGCAGTTTTGGGGCCGGCTATCGCTACACCTTC. The V and J genes are TRBV27 and TRBJ1-2; D perhaps matches TRBD1 (5 bases). The CDR3 has 13 amino acids. Germline V gene sequence: CDR1 MNHEY, CDR2 SMNVEV (reference sequence).

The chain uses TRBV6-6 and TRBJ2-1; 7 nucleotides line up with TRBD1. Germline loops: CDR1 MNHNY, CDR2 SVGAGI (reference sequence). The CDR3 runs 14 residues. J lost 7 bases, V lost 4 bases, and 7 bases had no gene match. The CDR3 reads CASSFDREGNEQFF. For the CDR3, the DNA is TGTGCCAGCAGTTTTGACAGGGAAGGGAATGAGCAGTTCTTC.

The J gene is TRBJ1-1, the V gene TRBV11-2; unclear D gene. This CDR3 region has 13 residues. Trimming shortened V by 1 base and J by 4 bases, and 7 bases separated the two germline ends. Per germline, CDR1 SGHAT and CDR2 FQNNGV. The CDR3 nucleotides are TGTGCCAGCAGCTTAGGACCCCTCACTGAAGCTTTCTTT. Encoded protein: CASSLGPLTEAFF.

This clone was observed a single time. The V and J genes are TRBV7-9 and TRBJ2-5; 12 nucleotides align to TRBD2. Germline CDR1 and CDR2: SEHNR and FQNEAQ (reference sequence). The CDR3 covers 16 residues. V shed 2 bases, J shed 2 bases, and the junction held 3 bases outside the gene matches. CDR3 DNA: TGTGCCAGCAGCTTACTTGGGACTAGCGGGCAAGAGACCCAGTACTTC. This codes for CASSLLGTSGQETQYF.

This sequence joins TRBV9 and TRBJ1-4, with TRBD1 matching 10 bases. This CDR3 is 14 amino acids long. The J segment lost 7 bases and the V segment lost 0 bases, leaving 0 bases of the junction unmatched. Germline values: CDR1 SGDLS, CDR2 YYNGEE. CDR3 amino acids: CASSVGTGGEKLFF. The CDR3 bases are TGTGCCAGCAGCGTAGGGACAGGGGGTGAAAAACTGTTTTTT.

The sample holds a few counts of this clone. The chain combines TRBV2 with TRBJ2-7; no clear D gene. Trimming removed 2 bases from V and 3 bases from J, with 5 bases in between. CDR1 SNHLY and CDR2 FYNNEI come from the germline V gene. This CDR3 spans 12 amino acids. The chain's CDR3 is CASSEMRYEQYF. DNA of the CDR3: TGTGCCAGCAGTGAAATGCGCTACGAGCAGTACTTC.

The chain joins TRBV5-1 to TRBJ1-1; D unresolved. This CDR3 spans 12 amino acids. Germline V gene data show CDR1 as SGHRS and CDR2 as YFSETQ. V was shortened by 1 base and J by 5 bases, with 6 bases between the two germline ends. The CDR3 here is CASSLLGTEAFF. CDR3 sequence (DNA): TGCGCCAGCAGCTTGTTGGGGACTGAAGCTTTCTTT. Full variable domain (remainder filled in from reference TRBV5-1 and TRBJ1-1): KAGVTQTPRYLIKTRGQQVTLSCSPISGHRSVSWYQQTPGQGLQFLFEYFSETQRNKGNFPGRFSGRQFSNSRSEMNVSTLELGDSALYLCASSLLGTEAFFGQGTRLTVV.

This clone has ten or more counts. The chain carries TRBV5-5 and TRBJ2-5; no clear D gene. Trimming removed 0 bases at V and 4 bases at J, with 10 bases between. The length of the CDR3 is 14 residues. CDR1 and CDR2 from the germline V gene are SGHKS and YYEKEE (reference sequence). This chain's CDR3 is CASSLGLLLETQYF. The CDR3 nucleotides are TGTGCCAGCAGCTTGGGACTTCTACTAGAGACCCAGTACTTC.

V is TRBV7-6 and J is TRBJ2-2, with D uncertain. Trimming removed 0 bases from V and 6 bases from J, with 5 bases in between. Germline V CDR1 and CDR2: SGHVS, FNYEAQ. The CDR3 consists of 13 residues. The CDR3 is CASSLALAGELFF. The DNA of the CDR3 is TGTGCCAGCAGCTTAGCCCTTGCCGGGGAGCTGTTTTTT.

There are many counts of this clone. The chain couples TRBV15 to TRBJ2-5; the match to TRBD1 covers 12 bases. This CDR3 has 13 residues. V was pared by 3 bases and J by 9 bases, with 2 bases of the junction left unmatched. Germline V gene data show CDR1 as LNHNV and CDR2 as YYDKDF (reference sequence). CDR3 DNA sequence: TGTGCCACCAGCAGCGGGACAGGGGGCGCCCAGTACTTC. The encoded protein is CATSSGTGGAQYF.

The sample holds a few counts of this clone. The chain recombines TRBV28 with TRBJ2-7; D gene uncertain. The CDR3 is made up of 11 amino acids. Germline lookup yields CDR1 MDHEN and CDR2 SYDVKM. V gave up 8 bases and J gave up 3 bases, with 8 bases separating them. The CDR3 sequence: CASAFYYEQYF. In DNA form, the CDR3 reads TGTGCCAGCGCGTTCTACTACGAGCAGTACTTC.

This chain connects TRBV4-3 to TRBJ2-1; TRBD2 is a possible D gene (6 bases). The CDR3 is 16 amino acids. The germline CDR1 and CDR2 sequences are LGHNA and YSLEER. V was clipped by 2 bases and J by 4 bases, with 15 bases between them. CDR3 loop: CASSQSVPGLYNEQFF. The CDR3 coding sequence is TGCGCCAGCAGCCAATCTGTACCGGGACTTTACAATGAGCAGTTCTTC.

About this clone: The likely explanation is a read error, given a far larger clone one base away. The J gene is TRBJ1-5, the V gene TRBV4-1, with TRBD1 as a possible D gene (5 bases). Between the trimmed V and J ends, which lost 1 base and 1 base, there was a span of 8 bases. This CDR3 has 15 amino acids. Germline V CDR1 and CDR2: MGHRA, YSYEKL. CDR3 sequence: CASSQADSSNQPQHF. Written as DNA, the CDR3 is TGCGCCAGCAGCCAAGCCGACAGCAGCAATCAGCCCCAGCATTTT.

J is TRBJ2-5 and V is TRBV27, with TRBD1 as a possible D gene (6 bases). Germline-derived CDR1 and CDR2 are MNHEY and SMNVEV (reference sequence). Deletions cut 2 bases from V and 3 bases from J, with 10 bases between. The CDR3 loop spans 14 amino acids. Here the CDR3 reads CASSLTGYKETQYF. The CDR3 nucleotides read TGTGCCAGCAGTTTAACAGGGTACAAAGAGACCCAGTACTTC.

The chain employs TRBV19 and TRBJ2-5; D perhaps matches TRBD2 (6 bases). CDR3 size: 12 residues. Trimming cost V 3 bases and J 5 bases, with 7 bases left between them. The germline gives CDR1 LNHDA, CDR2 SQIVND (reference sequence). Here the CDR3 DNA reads TGTGCCAGTAGTATCCGGGGGGAGACCCAGTACTTC. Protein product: CASSIRGETQYF.

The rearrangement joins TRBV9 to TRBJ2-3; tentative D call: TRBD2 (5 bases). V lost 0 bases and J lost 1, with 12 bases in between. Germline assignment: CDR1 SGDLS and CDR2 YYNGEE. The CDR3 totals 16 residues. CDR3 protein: CASSVGAVGRTDTQYF. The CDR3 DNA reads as TGTGCCAGCAGCGTAGGAGCGGTGGGCCGCACAGATACGCAGTATTTT.

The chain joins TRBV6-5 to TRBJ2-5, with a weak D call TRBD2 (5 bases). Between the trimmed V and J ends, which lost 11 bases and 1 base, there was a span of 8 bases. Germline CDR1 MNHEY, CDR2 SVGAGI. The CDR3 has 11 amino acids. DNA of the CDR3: TGTGCCTCCGGGGTCCAAGAGACCCAGTACTTC. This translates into CASGVQETQYF.

CDR3 amino acids: CASGAFWGNEQFF. Written as DNA, the CDR3 is TGTGCCAGCGGAGCCTTCTGGGGGAATGAGCAGTTCTTC. The genes are TRBV6-1 and TRBJ2-1, with D tentatively TRBD1 or TRBD2 (5 bases each). The length of the CDR3 is 13 residues. With 8 bases removed from V and 7 bases from J, the gap between germline ends came to 15 bases. CDR1 is MNHNS, CDR2 SASEGT, per germline.

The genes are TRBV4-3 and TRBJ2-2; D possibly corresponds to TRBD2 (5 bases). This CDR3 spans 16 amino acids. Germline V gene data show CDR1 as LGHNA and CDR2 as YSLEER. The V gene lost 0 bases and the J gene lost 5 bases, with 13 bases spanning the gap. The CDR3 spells CASSQDFGEVTGELFF. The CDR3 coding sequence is TGCGCCAGCAGCCAAGATTTCGGGGAAGTTACCGGGGAGCTGTTTTTT.

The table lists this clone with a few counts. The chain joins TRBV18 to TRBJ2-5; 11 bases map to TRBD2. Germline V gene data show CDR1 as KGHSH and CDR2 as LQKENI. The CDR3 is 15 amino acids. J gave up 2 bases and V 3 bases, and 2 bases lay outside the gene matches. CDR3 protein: CASSPLAGGQETQYF. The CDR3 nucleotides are TGTGCCAGCTCACCGCTAGCGGGAGGACAAGAGACCCAGTACTTC.

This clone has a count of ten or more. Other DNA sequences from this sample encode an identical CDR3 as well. This chain's CDR3 is CASSDRGGPYEQYF. In DNA, the CDR3 is TGTGCCAGCAGTGACCGTGGCGGACCCTACGAGCAGTACTTC. The chain uses TRBV6-1 and TRBJ2-7, with no clear D. V lost 3 bases to trimming and J lost 2 bases, with 11 bases between them. The CDR3 consists of 14 residues. Germline CDR1 MNHNS, CDR2 SASEGT.

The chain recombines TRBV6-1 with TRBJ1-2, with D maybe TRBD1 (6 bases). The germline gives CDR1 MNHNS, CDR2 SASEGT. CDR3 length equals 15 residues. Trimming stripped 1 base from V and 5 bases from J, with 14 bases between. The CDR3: CASSEVGGAWYGYTF. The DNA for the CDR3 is TGTGCCAGCAGTGAAGTGGGGGGCGCTTGGTATGGCTACACCTTC.

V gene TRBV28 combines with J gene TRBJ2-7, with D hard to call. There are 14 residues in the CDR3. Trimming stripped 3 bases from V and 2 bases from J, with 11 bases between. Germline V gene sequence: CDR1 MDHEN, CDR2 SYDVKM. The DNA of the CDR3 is TGTGCCAGCAGTTTTGGGGTCAGCACCTACGAGCAGTACTTC. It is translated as CASSFGVSTYEQYF.

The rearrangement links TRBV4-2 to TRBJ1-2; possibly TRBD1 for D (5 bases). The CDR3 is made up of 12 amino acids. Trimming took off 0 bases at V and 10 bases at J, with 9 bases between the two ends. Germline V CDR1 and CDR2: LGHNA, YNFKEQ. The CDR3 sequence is CASSQEGPDYTF. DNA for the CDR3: TGTGCCAGCAGCCAAGAGGGACCCGACTACACCTTC.

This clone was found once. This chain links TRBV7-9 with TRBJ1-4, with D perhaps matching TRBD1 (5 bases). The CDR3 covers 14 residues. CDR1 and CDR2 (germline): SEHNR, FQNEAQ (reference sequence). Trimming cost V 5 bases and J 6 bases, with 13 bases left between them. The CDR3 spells CASSNPREHEKLFF. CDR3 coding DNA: TGTGCCAGCAGCAACCCCAGGGAACATGAAAAACTGTTTTTT.